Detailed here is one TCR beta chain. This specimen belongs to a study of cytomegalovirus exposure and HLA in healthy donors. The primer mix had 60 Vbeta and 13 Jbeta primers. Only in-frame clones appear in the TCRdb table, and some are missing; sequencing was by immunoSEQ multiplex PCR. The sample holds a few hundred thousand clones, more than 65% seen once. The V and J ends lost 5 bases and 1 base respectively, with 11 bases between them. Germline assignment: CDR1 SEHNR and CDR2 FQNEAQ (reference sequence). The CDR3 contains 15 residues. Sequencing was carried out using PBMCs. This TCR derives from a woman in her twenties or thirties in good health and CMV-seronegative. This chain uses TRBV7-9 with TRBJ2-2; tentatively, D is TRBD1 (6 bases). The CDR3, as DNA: TGTGCCAGCAGCCCAATACAGGGGAACACCGGGGAGCTGTTTTTT. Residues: CASSPIQGNTGELFF.